Below, 12 T cell receptor beta chains from the same sample are listed, as sequenced in a study of T cells after yellow fever vaccination. One entry per CDR3 protein, called by TCRdb with MiXCR from the 5' RACE reads. The sample has about 400,000 distinct CDR3 sequences, about 6% seen once. The sample in question was PBMCs, obtained 5 days after the yellow fever booster vaccination. The receptors come from a young man who received the YFV17D yellow fever vaccine.

In its sample, this clonotype was seen a few times. The V call is TRBV9, the J call TRBJ2-1; tentative D call: TRBD2 (6 bases). V dropped 3 bases and J dropped 3 bases, with 25 bases sitting between them. CDR3 size: 19 residues. Germline CDR1 is SGDLS and CDR2 is YYNGEE. The CDR3 is CASSAGPGPPGVIYNEQFF. CDR3 DNA: TGTGCCAGCAGCGCGGGTCCGGGGCCCCCGGGAGTTATCTACAATGAGCAGTTCTTC.

This clonotype was observed a few times. This chain uses TRBV7-2 with TRBJ2-3; D not certain. The CDR3 length is 14 residues. V gave up 2 bases and J gave up 2 bases, with 8 bases separating them. Germline V CDR1 and CDR2: SGHTA, FQGNSA. Written as DNA, the CDR3 is TGTGCCAGCAGCTTATCCTCGGACACAGATACGCAGTATTTT. It specifies CASSLSSDTDTQYF.

The rearrangement links TRBV20-1 to TRBJ1-4; possible D gene TRBD1, 6 bases. Germline V gene lookup returns CDR1 DFQATT and CDR2 SNEGSKA (reference sequence). V was clipped by 0 bases and J by 8 bases, with 16 bases between them. The CDR3 contains 15 residues. CDR3 sequence: CSARDGAGGIEKLFF. The CDR3 coding sequence is TGCAGTGCTAGAGATGGTGCCGGGGGCATAGAAAAACTGTTTTTT.

This clonotype has only a few counts. The chain has TRBV7-9 and TRBJ2-7; D is unresolved. V was pared by 4 bases and J by 7 bases, with 11 bases between. Germline V gives CDR1 SEHNR, CDR2 FQNEAQ (reference sequence). This CDR3 has 12 residues. This chain's CDR3 is CASSYSLGEQYF. DNA of the CDR3: TGTGCCAGCAGCTACTCTTTGGGGGAGCAGTACTTC.

V and J are TRBV6-5 and TRBJ2-2; no definite D call. The CDR3 extends over 18 amino acids. CDR1 is MNHEY, CDR2 SVGAGI, per germline. The ends were cut back, 0 bases at V and 3 bases at J, with 17 bases in the middle. Here the CDR3 DNA reads TGTGCCAGCAGTTACTCGGGTGGCTTCTACCCCGACACCGGGGAGCTGTTTTTT. Its protein is CASSYSGGFYPDTGELFF.

This chain links TRBV24-1 with TRBJ2-3, with TRBD2 identical over 8 bases. The CDR3 spans 15 residues. J lost 4 bases, V lost 3 bases, and 5 bases had no gene match. Germline CDR1 and CDR2: KGHDR and SFDVKD. The CDR3: CATSDLSGSSDTQYF. The DNA for the CDR3 is TGTGCCACCAGTGATCTGAGCGGGAGTTCAGATACGCAGTATTTT.

This clonotype was detected only a few times. The chain links TRBV10-2 to TRBJ2-1; 8 bases fit TRBD2. Trimming removed 2 bases from V and 2 bases from J; junction bases left unmatched: 8. CDR1 and CDR2 from the germline V gene are WSHSY and SAAADI. CDR3 length equals 17 residues. DNA for the CDR3: TGCGCCAGCAGTGAGGAAGGACTAGCTGCAACCTACAATGAGCAGTTCTTC. It yields the protein CASSEEGLAATYNEQFF.

The V gene is TRBV20-1, the J gene TRBJ2-7; D is perhaps TRBD2 (6 bases). V lost 4 bases, J lost 0 bases, and 10 bases lay in between. Germline-derived CDR1 and CDR2 are DFQATT and SNEGSKA (reference sequence). The CDR3 totals 13 residues. The CDR3 nucleotides read TGCAGTGCTACAGGCGGGGTCTCCTACGAGCAGTACTTC. Translation gives CSATGGVSYEQYF.

The chain links TRBV14 to TRBJ2-1, with 9 bases fitting TRBD2. CDR1 SGHDN and CDR2 FVKESK come from the germline V gene. The CDR3 loop spans 15 amino acids. J lost 6 bases, V lost 1 base, and 4 bases had no gene match. The CDR3 is CASSQVRLAVNEQFF. CDR3 in DNA: TGTGCCAGCAGCCAAGTGCGACTAGCGGTCAATGAGCAGTTCTTC.

The CDR3 DNA reads TGCAGTGCCCCACCGACAGGGTTTAATCAGCCCCAGCATTTT. This translates into CSAPPTGFNQPQHF. The V gene is TRBV20-1, the J gene TRBJ1-5, with 7 bases that match TRBD1. With 6 bases clipped from V and 4 bases from J, the junction kept 9 bases outside the gene matches. In germline, CDR1 is DFQATT, CDR2 SNEGSKA (reference sequence). CDR3 size: 14 residues.

The chain has TRBV3-1 and TRBJ1-2, with TRBD1 as a possible D gene (5 bases). Germline V lookup: CDR1 LGHDT, CDR2 YNNKEL (reference sequence). The CDR3 is made up of 16 amino acids. V was pared by 0 bases and J by 4 bases, with 15 bases between. As DNA, the CDR3 is TGTGCCAGCAGCCAAGATACCCGGGGCATTGGCTATGGCTACACCTTC. Translating it yields CASSQDTRGIGYGYTF.

In its sample, this clonotype was seen many times. This chain links TRBV20-1 with TRBJ2-3; 8 bases line up with TRBD1. Unmatched junction bases numbered 6, after V lost 5 bases and J lost 2 bases. The CDR3 is made up of 14 amino acids. Looked up from germline, CDR1 is DFQATT and CDR2 is SNEGSKA (reference sequence). Here the CDR3 reads CSASATGDTDTQYF. The CDR3 DNA follows: TGCAGTGCTTCTGCGACAGGGGACACAGATACGCAGTATTTT.